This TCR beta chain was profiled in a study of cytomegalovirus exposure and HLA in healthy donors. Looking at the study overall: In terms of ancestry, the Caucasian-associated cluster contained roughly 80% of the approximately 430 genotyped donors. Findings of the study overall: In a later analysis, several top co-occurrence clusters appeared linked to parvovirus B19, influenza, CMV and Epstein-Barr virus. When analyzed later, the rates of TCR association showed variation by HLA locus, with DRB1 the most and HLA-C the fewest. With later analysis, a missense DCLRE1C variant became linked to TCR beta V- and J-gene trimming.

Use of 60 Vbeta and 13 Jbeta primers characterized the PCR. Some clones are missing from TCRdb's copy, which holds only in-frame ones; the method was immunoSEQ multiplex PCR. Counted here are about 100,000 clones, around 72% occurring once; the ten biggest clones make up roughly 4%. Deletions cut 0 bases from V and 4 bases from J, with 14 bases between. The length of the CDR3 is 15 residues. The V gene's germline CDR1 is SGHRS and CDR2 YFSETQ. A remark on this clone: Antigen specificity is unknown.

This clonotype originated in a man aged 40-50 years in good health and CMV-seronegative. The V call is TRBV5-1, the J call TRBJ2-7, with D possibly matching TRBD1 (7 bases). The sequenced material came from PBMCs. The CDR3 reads CASSLGGTVPYEQYF. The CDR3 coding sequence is TGCGCCAGCAGCTTGGGCGGGACAGTCCCTTACGAGCAGTACTTC. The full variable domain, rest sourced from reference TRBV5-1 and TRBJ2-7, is KAGVTQTPRYLIKTRGQQVTLSCSPISGHRSVSWYQQTPGQGLQFLFEYFSETQRNKGNFPGRFSGRQFSNSRSEMNVSTLELGDSALYLCASSLGGTVPYEQYFGPGTRLTVT.